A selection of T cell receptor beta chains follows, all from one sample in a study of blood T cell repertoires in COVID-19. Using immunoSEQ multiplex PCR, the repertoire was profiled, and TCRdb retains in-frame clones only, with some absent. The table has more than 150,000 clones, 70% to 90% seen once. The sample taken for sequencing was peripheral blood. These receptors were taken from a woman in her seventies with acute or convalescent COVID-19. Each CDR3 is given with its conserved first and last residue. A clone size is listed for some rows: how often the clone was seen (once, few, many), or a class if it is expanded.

CDR3aa: CASSVAPLRAGELFF
abundance: .
j_gene: TRBJ2-2
v_gene: TRBV9

CDR3aa: CAISEPGQGRSYEQYF
abundance: .
j_gene: TRBJ2-7
v_gene: TRBV10-3

CDR3aa: CATSVSGGDGTQYF
abundance: .
j_gene: TRBJ2-5
v_gene: TRBV24-1

CDR3aa: CASSQDSGTSGPDTQYF
abundance: .
j_gene: TRBJ2-3
v_gene: TRBV3-1/TRBV3-2

CDR3aa: CASSLTGLNSPLHF
abundance: .
j_gene: TRBJ1-6
v_gene: TRBV7-9

CDR3aa: CASSASTGDTGELFF
abundance: .
j_gene: TRBJ2-2
v_gene: TRBV18

CDR3aa: CASSEIPRSTEAFF
abundance: .
j_gene: TRBJ1-1
v_gene: TRBV2

CDR3aa: CASSLGRNTEAFF
abundance: .
j_gene: TRBJ1-1
v_gene: TRBV7-3

CDR3aa: CAIAWRRPLKFF
abundance: .
j_gene: TRBJ2-1
v_gene: TRBV10-1

CDR3aa: CASSIPGQGAPELFF
abundance: .
j_gene: TRBJ2-2
v_gene: TRBV19

CDR3aa: CASSLGQAGNTIYF
abundance: .
j_gene: TRBJ1-3
v_gene: TRBV7-9

CDR3aa: CASSRAGTGAETQYF
abundance: .
j_gene: TRBJ2-5
v_gene: TRBV3-1/TRBV3-2

CDR3aa: CASSIGGATEAFF
abundance: .
j_gene: TRBJ1-1
v_gene: TRBV28

CDR3aa: CASITPEGWRGNTEAFF
abundance: .
j_gene: TRBJ1-1
v_gene: TRBV9

CDR3aa: CASSRGTGYYGYTF
abundance: few
j_gene: TRBJ1-2
v_gene: TRBV7-9

CDR3aa: CASSLEGGTLLLPQFF
abundance: .
j_gene: TRBJ2-1
v_gene: TRBV11-2

CDR3aa: CASSESGASATEAFF
abundance: once
j_gene: TRBJ1-1
v_gene: TRBV10-1

CDR3aa: CASSLGGPRGGNTIYF
abundance: .
j_gene: TRBJ1-3
v_gene: TRBV4-1

CDR3aa: CASSVTDRRGTEAFF
abundance: once
j_gene: TRBJ1-1
v_gene: TRBV9

CDR3aa: CASSQGQRLNYGYTF
abundance: .
j_gene: TRBJ1-2
v_gene: TRBV3-1/TRBV3-2

CDR3aa: CASSSKTSGSYEQYF
abundance: .
j_gene: TRBJ2-7
v_gene: TRBV6-4

CDR3aa: CASSEMTADTQYF
abundance: .
j_gene: TRBJ2-3
v_gene: TRBV6-1

CDR3aa: CASSVGTSGGSTDTQYF
abundance: .
j_gene: TRBJ2-3
v_gene: TRBV9

CDR3aa: CASSQDVGVTYGYTF
abundance: .
j_gene: TRBJ1-2
v_gene: TRBV4-2

CDR3aa: CASSQPQLATNEKLFF
abundance: .
j_gene: TRBJ1-4
v_gene: TRBV4-1

CDR3aa: CASSSERTSEAFF
abundance: .
j_gene: TRBJ1-1
v_gene: TRBV12-3/TRBV12-4

CDR3aa: CASRETVPGTEAFF
abundance: .
j_gene: TRBJ1-1
v_gene: TRBV27

CDR3aa: CASSLHGTVMNTEAFF
abundance: .
j_gene: TRBJ1-1
v_gene: TRBV5-5

CDR3aa: CASSPRDRTNTGELFF
abundance: .
j_gene: TRBJ2-2
v_gene: TRBV9

CDR3aa: CAWSEAGYGYTF
abundance: .
j_gene: TRBJ1-2
v_gene: TRBV30